This T cell receptor (beta chain) stems from a study of T cells in localized non-small cell lung cancer (dated by TCRdb to about 2020). At the level of the whole study: The study examined T cell repertoires in 200 to 250 patients with early-stage NSCLC and compared tumors with uninvolved tumor-adjacent lungs. The cohort consisted of approximately 240 treatment-naive NSCLC patients whose localized lung tumors had been resected. NSCLC patients had a mean age of roughly 64 years, and more than 120 were male and 107 female. Study-wide conclusions, independent of this receptor: Because multi-region tumor sequencing was not done, intratumor heterogeneity could not be ruled out. Uninvolved tumor-adjacent lung showed the highest T cell clonality, higher than tumor, which suggests more focused antigenic responses in the uninvolved tumor-adjacent lung. Because the study design was exploratory, TCR variables were selected using unadjusted p-values without false-discovery rate correction. A median of roughly 60 of the top 100 tumor clones turned up in the paired uninvolved adjacent lung, and 25 to 30 of those clones also ranked among the top 100 of that same adjacent lung. Longer overall survival was associated with higher blood T cell density, whereas shorter survival was associated with higher adjacent-lung clonality.

At diagnosis, tumor, uninvolved tumor-adjacent lung and peripheral blood were collected and then preserved as a mix of FFPE and fresh-frozen material. Blood samples were analyzed as peripheral blood mononuclear cells for TCR repertoire profiling. TCR beta CDR3 regions were sequenced from DNA using the immunoSEQ Assay. The published analysis was carried out like this. To compute T cell density, TCR beta template counts were normalized to usable DNA, which was estimated by amplifying housekeeping genes. Using the preseqR package, richness was estimated by extrapolating to 120,000 templates for tissue samples and 400,000 templates for PBMC samples. Clonality was calculated as one minus Pielou's evenness. Tissue-enriched TCRs were identified through differential abundance testing performed on productive amino-acid clonotypes, with a minimum total count of 5 and an alpha of 0.1. The Jaccard Index and the Morisita Overlap Index were used to quantify repertoire overlap between compartments. TCR beta CDR3s were clustered by GLIPH together with public tetramer-defined viral CDR3s, and at least three viral sequences plus V-gene enrichment were required for viral motifs. This immuneACCESS table, as held by TCRdb, lists in-frame sequences with V and J called but not all clones. Of the missing ones, under half trace to an unresolved V gene in checked studies; the others have no known cause. The V and J calls and clone size come from that table; D and trimming were worked out from the DNA. This sample lists about 41,000 clones; approximately 86% were detected once. Jointly, the top ten make up about 7% of the sample.

Comments on this clone: There is no known antigen for this receptor. No much larger clonotype is one base removed from it; base qualities were not supplied.

The sequence came from a woman aged 18 to 55 with stage III lung adenocarcinoma. The sample consisted of peripheral blood, taken before any cancer treatment.

The CDR3 loop reads CASSARFTDTQYF. The nucleotide sequence is given as TGTGCCAGCAGTGCCCGATTTACAGATACGCAGTATTTT. The chain is assembled from TRBV2 and TRBJ2-3; no confident D gene assignment can be made. The CDR3 covers 13 residues, taking in both the cysteine and the phenylalanine. The entry retains the CDR3 DNA only, 39 bases that are in frame from base 1. CDR1 and CDR2 are drawn from the germline V gene: SNHLY, FYNNEI. Between the V and J ends, shortened by 4 bases and 3 bases respectively, the junction contains 8 bases.